This TCR beta chain was recovered during a study of cytomegalovirus exposure and HLA in healthy donors. Primers included in the PCR were 60 Vbeta and 13 Jbeta primers. Data came from immunoSEQ multiplex PCR; TCRdb stores just in-frame clones and leaves some out. Here the sample spans about 110,000 clones, approximately 60% being singletons. Regarding the study as a whole: DRB1 showed the most TCR associations and HLA-C the fewest in a later analysis, as rates varied by HLA locus. There were some public TCRs occurring in many donors, but most TCR sequences were rare. Excluded were some V segments that proved indistinguishable, including TRBV6-2 and TRBV6-3.

On this clone: Its target is unknown.

The CDR3 totals 14 residues. In germline, CDR1 is LNHDA, CDR2 SQIVND (reference sequence). V was clipped by 6 bases and J by 4 bases, with 15 bases between them. The source of this sequence is a woman in her thirties in good health and CMV-seronegative. The chain couples TRBV19 to TRBJ1-1; possibly TRBD1 for D (6 bases). The source material was PBMCs. The CDR3 DNA follows: TGTGCCAGTAGCCCAGGACAGCTAGGCACTGAAGCTTTCTTT. Translation gives CASSPGQLGTEAFF.